The 14 T cell receptor beta chains below all came from one sample that was sequenced in a study of patients and donors after allogeneic stem cell transplantation. A single record per CDR3 protein comes from TCRdb applying MiXCR to the RT-PCR reads. Among about 110,000 distinct CDR3 sequences listed, around 38% were seen once. Sequenced material: blood, either unsorted or a sorted T cell fraction (not recorded which). All receptors derive from a human donor who was either an allogeneic HSCT recipient or a stem cell or donor lymphocyte infusion donor (not recorded which). It is not recorded whose cells these are; they may come from a transplant donor.

There are a few counts of this clonotype. The V call is TRBV12-3 or TRBV12-4, the J call TRBJ2-7; 10 nucleotides align to TRBD2. The V gene end was trimmed by 3 bases and the J gene end by 6 bases; junction bases not matched to a gene: 2. The CDR3 totals 13 residues. The CDR3 here is CASSLSGRAEQYF. In DNA, the CDR3 is TGTGCCAGCAGTTTGAGCGGGAGGGCCGAGCAGTACTTC.

This chain connects TRBV29-1 to TRBJ2-1; the D is unclear. Between the trimmed V and J ends, which lost 6 bases and 0 bases, there was a span of 9 bases. The germline V gene has CDR1 SQVTM and CDR2 ANQGSEA. The CDR3 spans 13 residues. Written as DNA, the CDR3 is TGCAGCGTCGACTTAAGCTCCTACAATGAGCAGTTCTTC. Its translation is CSVDLSSYNEQFF.

This clonotype was detected a few times. The genes are TRBV5-1 and TRBJ1-2; no reliable D call. V was cut by 0 bases and J by 6 bases, with 9 bases left in between. The length of the CDR3 is 13 residues. CDR1 is SGHRS and CDR2 is YFSETQ in the germline V gene. CDR3 region: CASSLGNADGYTF. The CDR3 coding sequence is TGCGCCAGCAGCTTGGGCAATGCTGATGGCTACACCTTC. The full variable domain, with the rest looked up from reference TRBV5-1 and TRBJ1-2, is KAGVTQTPRYLIKTRGQQVTLSCSPISGHRSVSWYQQTPGQGLQFLFEYFSETQRNKGNFPGRFSGRQFSNSRSEMNVSTLELGDSALYLCASSLGNADGYTFGSGTRLTVV.

The chain uses TRBV19 and TRBJ2-4, with D perhaps being TRBD1 or TRBD2 (6 bases each). The germline V gene encodes CDR1 LNHDA and CDR2 SQIVND (reference sequence). This CDR3 is 14 amino acids long. With 7 bases removed from V and 1 base from J, the gap between germline ends came to 11 bases. This chain's CDR3 is CASTKGGAKNIQYF. CDR3 DNA sequence: TGTGCCAGTACCAAGGGGGGCGCCAAAAACATTCAGTACTTC.

The chain recombines TRBV28 with TRBJ2-2; weak D call: TRBD1 (5 bases). The V and J ends lost 3 bases and 1 base respectively, with 18 bases between them. CDR3 length equals 18 residues. Germline CDR1 and CDR2: MDHEN and SYDVKM. For the CDR3, the DNA is TGTGCCAGCAGTTTCCCCTCTGGACGACAGATGAACACCGGGGAGCTGTTTTTT. It translates to CASSFPSGRQMNTGELFF.

J is TRBJ1-4 and V is TRBV24-1, with D hard to call. Germline V gene lookup returns CDR1 KGHDR and CDR2 SFDVKD. The CDR3 loop spans 13 amino acids. With 7 bases removed from V and 4 bases from J, the gap between germline ends came to 9 bases. The CDR3 sequence: CATSKGNNEKLFF. The DNA of the CDR3 is TGTGCCACCAGCAAGGGAAATAATGAAAAACTGTTTTTT.

The V call is TRBV5-1, the J call TRBJ2-7; D gene unclear. Looked up from germline, CDR1 is SGHRS and CDR2 is YFSETQ. The CDR3 is made up of 13 amino acids. V dropped 1 base and J dropped 2 bases, with 7 bases sitting between them. The CDR3 DNA follows: TGCGCCAGCAGCTTGACCAGCACCTACGAGCAGTACTTC. It encodes CASSLTSTYEQYF.

This clonotype was seen only a few times. The chain is built from TRBV5-1 and TRBJ2-7; D may be TRBD2 (5 bases). Germline loops: CDR1 SGHRS, CDR2 YFSETQ. Trimming took 1 base from V and 2 from J, leaving 13 bases between them. This CDR3 spans 15 amino acids. Here the CDR3 reads CASSLRGGPTYEQYF. The CDR3 DNA reads TGCGCCAGCAGCTTGAGAGGCGGGCCGACCTACGAGCAGTACTTC.

CDR3 sequence (DNA): TGTGCCAGCAGCTTGATGGGGACCTCATACAATGAGCAGTTCTTC. Translating it yields CASSLMGTSYNEQFF. The V gene is TRBV5-4, the J gene TRBJ2-1; D is possibly TRBD1 or TRBD2 (5 bases each). The V gene lost 1 base and the J gene lost 4 bases, with 12 bases spanning the gap. Germline V gives CDR1 SGHNT, CDR2 YYREEE (reference sequence). This CDR3 has 15 amino acids.

This clonotype was picked up many times. This chain connects TRBV7-9 to TRBJ1-6, with 7 bases that match TRBD1. In germline, CDR1 is SEHNR, CDR2 FQNEAQ (reference sequence). This CDR3 spans 14 amino acids. J gave up 7 bases and V 5 bases, and 5 bases lay outside the gene matches. The CDR3 DNA follows: TGTGCCAGCAGCCCCGGACAGGCCAATTCACCCCTCCACTTT. Encoded protein: CASSPGQANSPLHF.

This clonotype occurred a few times. The chain couples TRBV4-2 to TRBJ2-2; possibly TRBD2 for D (5 bases). CDR3 size: 16 residues. Germline lookup yields CDR1 LGHNA and CDR2 YNFKEQ. The ends were cut back, 0 bases at V and 3 bases at J, with 11 bases in the middle. The CDR3 coding sequence is TGTGCCAGCAGCCAAGATTCCAGGACTCACACCGGGGAGCTGTTTTTT. Residues: CASSQDSRTHTGELFF.

The genes are TRBV20-1 and TRBJ2-7; a weak D match, TRBD1 (6 bases). Germline V gene data show CDR1 as DFQATT and CDR2 as SNEGSKA (reference sequence). V lost 3 bases and J 2 bases, leaving 8 bases between the germline ends. This CDR3 contains 12 residues. The chain's CDR3 is CSASEGAYEQYF. As DNA, the CDR3 is TGCAGTGCTAGTGAGGGGGCCTACGAGCAGTACTTC.

This clonotype was counted a few times. The rearrangement links TRBV10-3 to TRBJ2-3; D call uncertain. The ends were cut back, 4 bases at V and 1 base at J, with 6 bases in the middle. The CDR3 has 13 amino acids. Germline CDR1 is ENHRY and CDR2 is SYGVKD. The CDR3 DNA reads as TGTGCCATCAGTGGGCGAGGCACAGATACGCAGTATTTT. Translating it yields CAISGRGTDTQYF.

In its sample, this clonotype was seen a few times. This chain links TRBV7-2 with TRBJ1-3; D remains ambiguous. From germline, CDR1 is SGHTA and CDR2 FQGNSA. This CDR3 is 15 amino acids long. Between the trimmed V and J ends, which lost 4 bases and 0 bases, there was a span of 10 bases. For the CDR3, the DNA is TGTGCCAGCAGCTGGCCCGGGAACTCTGGAAACACCATATATTTT. This translates into CASSWPGNSGNTIYF.